This T cell receptor beta chain came from a study of blood T cell repertoires in COVID-19. Study background: The origin of the acute and convalescent COVID-19 samples was the United States, Italy and Spain. PBMCs, B-cell-depleted T cells, or T cells provided the cDNA or gDNA that made up the material.

The method was immunoSEQ multiplex PCR; TCRdb's version includes in-frame clones alone and lacks a portion of them. The table has about 270,000 clones, over 85% seen once; the top ten hold under 2.5%. V gave up 0 bases and J gave up 9 bases, with 10 bases separating them. CDR1 is SGHRS, CDR2 YFSETQ, per germline. The CDR3 runs to 14 residues. The receptor was isolated from a woman aged 55-70 years who had recovered from COVID-19. The V gene is TRBV5-1, the J gene TRBJ1-6; tentative D call: TRBD1 (5 bases). Input material: PBMCs or T cells enriched from blood (not recorded which). This chain's CDR3 is CASSLAGGGSPLHF. In DNA form, the CDR3 reads TGCGCCAGCAGCTTGGCGGGGGGTGGTTCACCCCTCCACTTT. Supplemented by reference TRBV5-1 and TRBJ1-6, the full variable domain reads KAGVTQTPRYLIKTRGQQVTLSCSPISGHRSVSWYQQTPGQGLQFLFEYFSETQRNKGNFPGRFSGRQFSNSRSEMNVSTLELGDSALYLCASSLAGGGSPLHFGNGTRLTVT.